Each of the 13 T cell receptor beta chains below was sequenced from the same sample in a study of graft-versus-host responses after intestinal transplantation. The protocol was immunoSEQ multiplex PCR, while the TCRdb copy is restricted to in-frame clones and leaves out a portion. The profile shows approximately 5,700 clones, roughly 80% of them singletons. From the graft tissue, intraepithelial and lamina propria lymphocytes were released through processing. Sequencing was performed on ileum tissue, taken around 230 days after intestinal transplant. Receptors were obtained from a human patient who received an intestinal transplant, so some T cells may come from the graft donor.

The chain joins TRBV5-4 to TRBJ1-2, with 9 bases fitting TRBD1. This CDR3 region has 16 residues. Germline V gene sequence: CDR1 SGHNT, CDR2 YYREEE (reference sequence). Unmatched junction bases numbered 9, after V lost 3 bases and J lost 3 bases. DNA for the CDR3: TGTGCCAGCAGCTCCGCAGCGAGGACAGGGGACTATGGCTACACCTTC. Protein: CASSSAARTGDYGYTF.

The chain recombines TRBV7-3 with TRBJ2-3; unclear D gene. CDR3 length equals 12 residues. Germline CDR1 reads SGHTA; CDR2 reads FQGTGA. Trimming stripped 4 bases from V and 1 base from J, with 3 bases between. Written as DNA, the CDR3 is TGTGCCAGCAGCTGGGGCACAGATACGCAGTATTTT. The encoded protein is CASSWGTDTQYF.

J is TRBJ1-5 and V is TRBV6-5; the D gene is possibly TRBD1 (5 bases). V lost 7 bases and J 0 bases, leaving 13 bases between the germline ends. Germline CDR1 and CDR2: MNHEY and SVGAGI. The CDR3 is 15 amino acids. The DNA for the CDR3 is TGTGCCAGCAAGAGGCGGGGGGATAGCAATCAGCCCCAGCATTTT. Amino acid sequence: CASKRRGDSNQPQHF.

V is TRBV4-2 and J is TRBJ2-1; 8 nucleotides line up with TRBD2. CDR1 and CDR2 from the germline V gene are LGHNA and YNFKEQ. Germline trimming cut 8 bases from V and 4 bases from J; bases unmatched to any gene: 7. CDR3 size: 14 residues. CDR3 DNA sequence: TGTGCCAGCGTCGGGGGGGGTTTGTACAATGAGCAGTTCTTC. This sequence encodes CASVGGGLYNEQFF.

The rearrangement uses TRBV5-4 and TRBJ1-1; tentative D call: TRBD1 (6 bases). Germline V gene data show CDR1 as SGHNT and CDR2 as YYREEE (reference sequence). The CDR3 is 13 residues long. Trimming stripped 5 bases from V and 4 bases from J, with 12 bases between. Here the CDR3 DNA reads TGTGCCAGCAGACAGGGATCGGTCACTGAAGCTTTCTTT. Translation gives CASRQGSVTEAFF.

The rearrangement uses TRBV10-3 and TRBJ2-1, with 8 bases aligning to TRBD1. The CDR3 runs to 14 residues. Germline V gene lookup returns CDR1 ENHRY and CDR2 SYGVKD. The J segment lost 5 bases and the V segment lost 5 bases, leaving 5 bases of the junction unmatched. CDR3 sequence reads: CAISSQGAHNEQFF. The CDR3 nucleotides are TGTGCCATCAGTTCGCAGGGGGCTCACAATGAGCAGTTCTTC.

This clone has just a few counts. The J gene is TRBJ2-7, the V gene TRBV6-1; D ambiguous. The CDR3 spans 13 residues. Trimming pared 6 bases from V and 1 base from J, leaving 10 bases between. Per the germline V gene, CDR1 is MNHNS and CDR2 is SASEGT. The CDR3 is CASSSQDSYEQYF. The CDR3 region has the DNA TGTGCCAGCAGCTCCCAAGATTCCTACGAGCAGTACTTC.

V is TRBV6-9 and J is TRBJ1-1, with D hard to call. CDR3 size: 14 residues. V lost 1 base to trimming and J lost 0 bases, with 6 bases between them. CDR1 is MNHGY and CDR2 is SVAAGI in the germline V gene. CDR3 DNA sequence: TGTGCCAGCAGTTATTACAGCATGAACACTGAAGCTTTCTTT. Its translation is CASSYYSMNTEAFF.

CDR3 loop: CAIREADGGGGRETQYF. Here the CDR3 DNA reads TGTGCCATCAGGGAGGCCGACGGGGGAGGGGGGAGAGAGACCCAGTACTTC. The J gene is TRBJ2-5, the V gene TRBV10-3; D possibly corresponds to TRBD2 (7 bases). Trimming shortened V by 6 bases and J by 4 bases, and 24 bases separated the two germline ends. Per the germline V gene, CDR1 is ENHRY and CDR2 is SYGVKD. The CDR3 runs to 17 residues.

This sequence joins TRBV6-6 and TRBJ1-2; TRBD1 matches 11 bases. CDR1 is MNHNY and CDR2 is SVGAGI in the germline V gene (reference sequence). There are 16 residues in the CDR3. Trimming cost V 0 bases and J 3 bases; bases outside gene matches: 3. The CDR3 loop reads CASSYSPGQGDYGYTF. As DNA, the CDR3 is TGTGCCAGCAGTTACTCACCGGGACAGGGGGACTATGGCTACACCTTC.

The genes are TRBV9 and TRBJ2-1; 8 bases align to TRBD2. The V gene's germline CDR1 is SGDLS and CDR2 YYNGEE. The CDR3 consists of 15 residues. The J segment lost 5 bases and the V segment lost 3 bases, leaving 7 bases of the junction unmatched. This chain's CDR3 is CASSEAGGANNEQFF. DNA of the CDR3: TGTGCCAGCAGCGAGGCGGGGGGAGCTAACAATGAGCAGTTCTTC.

This chain links TRBV5-4 with TRBJ2-5; 7 bases are a match to TRBD2. Looked up from germline, CDR1 is SGHNT and CDR2 is YYREEE (reference sequence). J lost 5 bases, V lost 7 bases, and 14 bases had no gene match. This CDR3 contains 15 residues. CDR3: CASSLTAGVRETQYF. CDR3 DNA: TGTGCCAGCTCCCTCACTGCGGGGGTCCGGGAGACCCAGTACTTC. Complete variable domain (other parts from reference TRBV5-4 and TRBJ2-5): ETGVTQSPTHLIKTRGQQVTLRCSSQSGHNTVSWYQQALGQGPQFIFQYYREEENGRGNFPPRFSGLQFPNYSSELNVNALELDDSALYLCASSLTAGVRETQYFGPGTRLLVL.

The chain recombines TRBV4-1 with TRBJ2-1, with 9 bases aligning to TRBD1. The CDR3 extends over 17 amino acids. Germline CDR1 and CDR2: MGHRA and YSYEKL. The junction had 10 bases not matched to a gene; V was cut back by 4 bases and J by 3 bases. The CDR3 sequence: CASSLTPGGQGYNEQFF. The DNA of the CDR3 is TGCGCCAGCAGCCTGACCCCGGGGGGACAGGGCTACAATGAGCAGTTCTTC.